The clone carrying this TCR beta chain is classed as medium-sized. This sample stems from a study of identical twins. TCRdb re-derived calls from the 5' RACE reads in MiXCR, one entry per CDR3 protein. The data show approximately 210,000 distinct CDR3 sequences, roughly 15% seen once. Germline V gene sequence: CDR1 MNHEY, CDR2 SVGEGT. V shed 2 bases, J shed 3 bases, and the junction held 0 bases outside the gene matches. CDR3 length equals 14 residues. A further study also used this sample, focusing on T cells expressing NK-cell markers. This second report adds: Dominant NKG2C+ clonotypes in five to seven donors made up about 1.0-8% of CD8+ T cells.

The TCR sequence derives from a woman aged 18 to 35 in good health. The chain employs TRBV6-2 or TRBV6-3 and TRBJ2-7, with 11 bases identical to TRBD2. Sequencing was done on a sample of CD8+ T cells sorted from blood. This chain's CDR3 is CASSYGTSGYEQYF. CDR3 nucleotide sequence: TGTGCCAGCAGTTACGGGACTAGCGGCTACGAGCAGTACTTC.